A single sample is the source of the 18 T cell receptor beta chains below, sequenced in a study of T-cell reconstitution after alpha-beta-depleted transplantation in children. Preparation of the TCRbeta library involved a method that used unique molecular identifiers. TCRdb re-called the PCR reads through MiXCR, storing one row per CDR3 protein. Of about 360,000 distinct CDR3 sequences listed, more than 10% are singletons. The sample here was PBMCs, taken from the stem cell graft. Source of these receptors: a human donor who donated a stem cell graft to a child with Fanconi anemia.

This clonotype has ten or more counts. V usage is TRBV12-3 or TRBV12-4 and J usage is TRBJ2-2; D remains ambiguous. Trimming removed 6 bases at V and 1 base at J, with 9 bases between. The CDR3 spans 14 residues. The CDR3 reads CASSEDGNTGELFF. In nucleotides, the CDR3 is TGTGCCAGCAGCGAAGACGGGAACACCGGGGAGCTGTTTTTT.

This chain links TRBV6-6 with TRBJ2-7, with TRBD2 as a possible D gene (6 bases). The CDR3 extends over 13 amino acids. Trimming removed 4 bases at V and 4 bases at J, with 11 bases between. Germline values: CDR1 MNHNY, CDR2 SVGAGI (reference sequence). The CDR3 loop is CASSSPGEYEQYF. CDR3 DNA sequence: TGTGCCAGCAGTTCTCCGGGGGAGTACGAGCAGTACTTC.

This clonotype was detected ten times or more. The J gene is TRBJ2-1, the V gene TRBV9; the D is unclear. Germline V gives CDR1 SGDLS, CDR2 YYNGEE. The CDR3 length is 12 residues. Trimming stripped 3 bases from V and 5 bases from J, with 6 bases between. The CDR3 sequence is CASSANNNEQFF. For the CDR3, the DNA is TGTGCCAGCAGCGCTAATAACAATGAGCAGTTCTTC.

There are a few counts of this clonotype. The V call is TRBV20-1, the J call TRBJ2-7; no clear D. This CDR3 is 14 amino acids long. Trimming shortened V by 6 bases and J by 2 bases, and 17 bases separated the two germline ends. CDR1 and CDR2 from the germline V gene are DFQATT and SNEGSKA (reference sequence). This CDR3 is CSAHDLRSPYEQYF. The CDR3 region has the DNA TGCAGTGCCCATGACCTTCGGAGCCCCTACGAGCAGTACTTC.

This clonotype was seen repeatedly, ten times or more. The chain is built from TRBV10-3 and TRBJ2-1; 7 bases map to TRBD1. The V gene end was trimmed by 0 bases and the J gene end by 1 base; junction bases not matched to a gene: 0. CDR1 and CDR2 from the germline V gene are ENHRY and SYGVKD. The CDR3 runs to 15 residues. Here the CDR3 DNA reads TGTGCCATCAGTGAGTCGACAGGGTCCTACAATGAGCAGTTCTTC. It codes for CAISESTGSYNEQFF.

The chain employs TRBV29-1 and TRBJ1-1, with a weak D call TRBD1 (5 bases). CDR3 length: 13 amino acids. The V end was cut by 7 bases, the J end by 2 bases, with 14 bases between. Germline values: CDR1 SQVTM, CDR2 ANQGSEA. CDR3 sequence reads: CSDTDSYNTEAFF. CDR3 nucleotides: TGCAGCGACACAGACAGTTATAACACTGAAGCTTTCTTT.

This clonotype was found a few times. V and J are TRBV6-5 and TRBJ1-1; D perhaps matches TRBD1 (5 bases). The V end was cut by 6 bases, the J end by 5 bases, with 13 bases between. Germline-derived CDR1 and CDR2 are MNHEY and SVGAGI. This CDR3 is 13 amino acids long. The DNA of the CDR3 is TGTGCCAGCAGCCCCGTGGGGGGGACTGAAGCTTTCTTT. It yields the protein CASSPVGGTEAFF.

CDR3 amino acids: CASRDTGDHEQYF. CDR3 bases: TGTGCCAGCAGGGACACAGGGGACCACGAGCAGTACTTC. The chain employs TRBV6-2 or TRBV6-3 and TRBJ2-7; 7 nucleotides line up with TRBD1. V was clipped by 6 bases and J by 5 bases; unmatched bases: 7. CDR1 is MNHEY and CDR2 is SVGEGT in the germline V gene. The CDR3 is made up of 13 amino acids.

Comments on this clonotype: At one end the junction does not follow the germline gene, possibly because of a read error. The chain links TRBV28 to TRBJ1-3, with D possibly being TRBD1 (6 bases). CDR3 length: 18 amino acids. The germline V gene encodes CDR1 MDHEN and CDR2 SYDVKM. In nucleotides, the CDR3 is TGTACCAGCAGTTTTAGTGATCCAGGGGACGTATCCGGAAACACCATATATTTT. This translates into CTSSFSDPGDVSGNTIYF.

This clonotype was counted many times. The chain carries TRBV7-6 and TRBJ2-3; TRBD2 matches 13 bases. Trimming cost V 1 base and J 0 bases; bases outside gene matches: 4. The CDR3 spans 18 residues. The germline V gene encodes CDR1 SGHVS and CDR2 FNYEAQ. The DNA for the CDR3 is TGTGCCAGCAGCTTAGGGACTAGCGGGGGTACCAGCACAGATACGCAGTATTTT. Protein: CASSLGTSGGTSTDTQYF.

This clonotype was seen a handful of times. The V call is TRBV27, the J call TRBJ1-1; D might be TRBD1 (5 bases). The CDR3 is 14 residues long. Trimming removed 2 bases from V and 4 bases from J, with 11 bases in between. Germline V gene sequence: CDR1 MNHEY, CDR2 SMNVEV (reference sequence). CDR3 in amino acids: CASSLTLGGTEAFF. The CDR3 bases are TGTGCCAGCAGTTTAACACTGGGGGGCACTGAAGCTTTCTTT.

The chain uses TRBV12-3 or TRBV12-4 and TRBJ2-7; D unresolved. V dropped 1 base and J dropped 5 bases, with 6 bases sitting between them. The length of the CDR3 is 12 residues. CDR3 sequence (DNA): TGTGCCAGCAGTTTAGGGAGCCACGAGCAGTACTTC. Translating it yields CASSLGSHEQYF.

There are a few counts of this clonotype. CDR3: CASSHPGDDYGYTF. The CDR3 nucleotides read TGTGCCAGCAGCCACCCCGGGGACGACTATGGCTACACCTTC. The rearrangement links TRBV4-2 to TRBJ1-2; possibly TRBD1 for D (5 bases). The CDR3 runs to 14 residues. The germline V and J ends were trimmed by 3 bases and 3 bases, with 11 bases remaining between them. Germline V lookup: CDR1 LGHNA, CDR2 YNFKEQ.

The CDR3 DNA follows: TGCGCCAGCAGCTTGTTCCTAGCTATTGATGAGCAGTTCTTC. Protein product: CASSLFLAIDEQFF. This chain links TRBV5-1 with TRBJ2-1, with TRBD2 as a possible D gene (5 bases). CDR1 is SGHRS and CDR2 is YFSETQ in the germline V gene. The CDR3 consists of 14 residues. Trimming took 1 base from V and 8 from J, leaving 13 bases between them.

This clonotype was counted a few times. This CDR3 reads CATSRDLVQGTEAFF. The CDR3 DNA follows: TGTGCCACCAGCAGAGATTTGGTACAGGGCACTGAAGCTTTCTTT. This chain joins TRBV15 and TRBJ1-1, with TRBD1 as a possible D gene (6 bases). The V and J ends lost 0 bases and 4 bases respectively, with 12 bases between them. Germline CDR1 LNHNV, CDR2 YYDKDF (reference sequence). The CDR3 sequence is 15 residues long.

CDR3 sequence reads: CASSSGTFEEDEQYV. DNA of the CDR3: TGCGCCAGCAGCTCCGGGACTTTTGAGGAGGACGAGCAGTACGTC. The V and J genes are TRBV5-1 and TRBJ2-7; D is possibly TRBD2 (6 bases). From germline, CDR1 is SGHRS and CDR2 YFSETQ. V lost 3 bases to trimming and J lost 5 bases, with 18 bases between them. The CDR3 is 15 amino acids.

The genes are TRBV29-1 and TRBJ2-1; 12 nucleotides align to TRBD2. CDR3 length: 16 amino acids. Germline CDR1 reads SQVTM; CDR2 reads ANQGSEA. With V trimmed by 4 bases and J by 8 bases, 12 bases remained unmatched. CDR3 nucleotide sequence: TGCAGCGTTGTGGAGAGGGCTAGCGGGGGGGCGGATGAGCAGTTCTTC. Protein product: CSVVERASGGADEQFF.

The table lists this clonotype with a count of one. The chain combines TRBV6-5 with TRBJ1-1; no firm D call. V lost 2 bases and J lost 12, with 22 bases in between. Germline V gene sequence: CDR1 MNHEY, CDR2 SVGAGI. CDR3 length: 15 amino acids. Written as DNA, the CDR3 is TGTGCCAGCAGTTACAGAGAGGGCGAGGGCGGGGTGTCTTTCTTT. This codes for CASSYREGEGGVSFF.